The present TCR beta chain was sequenced within a study of T cells in Graves' hyperthyroidism and ophthalmopathy. Regions amplified from RNA transcripts were the TCR beta CDR3 regions. HTBI primers were the set used in a first-round RT-PCR of the TCR CDR3. MiXCR, applied by TCRdb to the multiplex PCR reads, yields one record per CDR3 protein. The top ten clones hold 9.2% of a sample with about 360,000 distinct CDR3 sequences, less than 15% of them seen once. This clonotype was counted at least ten times. Its antigen is undetermined. Germline assignment: CDR1 SGDLS and CDR2 YYNGEE. The J segment lost 3 bases and the V segment lost 0 bases, leaving 5 bases of the junction unmatched. CDR3 length equals 15 residues. When ophthalmopathy did not progress within 18 months, Graves' hyperthyroidism was considered stable. In making diagnoses, clinical symptoms, serum thyroxine and TRAb, thyroid ultrasound and orbital computed tomography were all used. This sample holds PBMCs from 9.5 to 10 ml fresh peripheral blood.

General observations from the study: In blood, most of the thyroid clonotypes expanded above 0.001 were also present.

Input material: blood. This receptor was taken from a woman between 18 and 29 years old with Graves' hyperthyroidism. The chain employs TRBV9 and TRBJ2-7; 8 nucleotides agree with TRBD1. DNA for the CDR3: TGTGCCAGCAGCGTAGATGGGACAGGCGACTACGAGCAGTACTTC. Amino acids: CASSVDGTGDYEQYF.